The present T cell receptor (beta chain) was sequenced within a study of CD8 T cells in ankylosing spondylitis (dated by TCRdb to about 2017). Regarding the complete study: The study profiled T cell receptor beta repertoires in healthy donors and ankylosing spondylitis patients to find disease-linked TCR variants. The full study cohort was made up of roughly 25 ankylosing spondylitis patients and 108 healthy donors. Peripheral blood was sampled, and synovial fluid was additionally collected from ankylosing spondylitis patients.

What the work shows at the level of the full study, not this receptor alone: Some motif variants were previously reported in synovial fluid and blood of reactive arthritis patients, suggesting common disease-initiation mechanisms. Blood from ankylosing spondylitis patients appeared to be characterized by a TCR beta motif composed of 7 to 9 highly homologous amino acid variants. A CD8+ phenotype was shown by the disease-linked clones, which were found at relatively low frequencies in peripheral blood. According to the report, matched synovial fluid samples from ankylosing spondylitis patients were significantly enriched for the disease-linked clones.

This clonotype has a handful of counts. It lacks a known antigen. Qualities for individual bases were not recorded, and no much larger clone is one base off. Sequencing used an Illumina HiSeq 2500. Quantitative 5'-RACE with molecular barcodes was the method used to prepare the TCR beta libraries. In the original analysis: A new computational method based on a probabilistic model of VDJ rearrangement was used to identify disease-linked TCR variants. The public reads were reanalyzed by TCRdb: fastp trimming at Q25, MiXCR alignment, in-frame beta chains only. For every CDR3 protein sequence, its rows merge into one entry that carries the most common genes and DNA. The V and J calls come from TCRdb's annotation, not from the publication. The sample table records roughly 250,000 distinct CDR3 sequences; about 9.1% of these occur just once. The ten largest clones add up to almost 7% of the sample. The sample taken for sequencing was blood, either unsorted or a sorted T cell fraction (not recorded which). The receptor was isolated from a male donor with ankylosing spondylitis or in good health (not recorded which).

DNA sequence: TGTGCCAGCTCACCGGGGACAAGTTCTAACTATGGCTACACCTTC. Translation gives CASSPGTSSNYGYTF. Here the chain combines TRBV18 and TRBJ1-2; tentative D gene TRBD1, with 6 bases matching. The germline V gene sets CDR1 to KGHSH and CDR2 to LQKENI. Including the terminal cysteine and phenylalanine, the CDR3 comprises 15 residues. Only the CDR3 DNA is retained, 45 bases long and in frame from the first base. Trimming at the junction amounts to 3 bases on V and 0 bases on J, and the germline ends lie 11 bases apart.